These 13 T cell receptor beta chains were all obtained from the same sample, sequenced in a study of human T cells and chemical hapten exposure. Each CDR3 protein gets one entry after TCRdb re-called the RACE reads with MiXCR. Of about 340,000 distinct CDR3 sequences in the sample, under 8% were seen once. Time point denoted: patch test 1, 2 weeks after DPC sensitization. Specified treatment: therapeutic diphenylcyclopropenone sensitization with weekly scalp DPC. The source material was whole blood, sampled in connection with sensitization to the hapten diphenylcyclopropenone (DPC). The receptors here all came from a woman aged 18-29 years with alopecia areata. Some clones in this sample may be carry-over from other donors' samples.

The sample holds many counts of this clonotype. The CDR3 protein is CSVEDPYGYTF. The CDR3 coding sequence is TGCAGCGTTGAAGATCCCTACGGCTACACCTTC. The rearrangement links TRBV29-1 to TRBJ1-2, with no clear D. V lost 0 bases, J lost 8 bases, and 7 bases lay in between. Germline-derived CDR1 and CDR2 are SQVTM and ANQGSEA. The CDR3 has 11 residues.

Many counts were recorded for this clonotype. This chain joins TRBV12-3 or TRBV12-4 and TRBJ1-5; D is possibly TRBD1 (5 bases). This CDR3 has 13 residues. V lost 8 bases and J 7 bases, leaving 15 bases between the germline ends. CDR3 residues: CASLSGGGQPQHF. CDR3 DNA: TGTGCCAGCCTCTCAGGCGGGGGGCAGCCCCAGCATTTT.

This sequence joins TRBV29-1 and TRBJ1-4, with D hard to call. V was pared by 3 bases and J by 3 bases, with 11 bases between. Germline V gene lookup returns CDR1 SQVTM and CDR2 ANQGSEA. The CDR3 is made up of 14 amino acids. The CDR3 loop is CSVDGGDANEKLFF. DNA for the CDR3: TGCAGCGTTGACGGCGGGGATGCTAATGAAAAACTGTTTTTT.

The J gene is TRBJ2-7, the V gene TRBV2; 7 bases align to TRBD2. Per the germline V gene, CDR1 is SNHLY and CDR2 is FYNNEI. V lost 3 bases and J lost 3; bases outside the gene matches: 2. CDR3 length: 13 amino acids. CDR3 region: CASSDKRDYEQYF. The CDR3 nucleotides read TGTGCCAGCAGTGATAAGCGGGACTACGAGCAGTACTTC.

V and J are TRBV12-3 or TRBV12-4 and TRBJ2-5; 10 nucleotides line up with TRBD2. The V segment lost 1 base and the J segment 4 bases; nucleotides outside the gene matches: 6. The CDR3 has 16 amino acids. The CDR3 nucleotides read TGTGCCAGCAGTTTAGGGAGAGCGGGGGGGCCAGAGACCCAGTACTTC. Translated: CASSLGRAGGPETQYF.

The V and J genes are TRBV7-2 and TRBJ2-3, with 8 nucleotides matching TRBD1. This CDR3 contains 14 residues. Germline lookup yields CDR1 SGHTA and CDR2 FQGNSA. V trimming: 4 bases; J trimming: 4 bases; junction bases outside the gene matches: 4. The CDR3 protein is CASSSWTGPDTQYF. DNA for the CDR3: TGTGCCAGCAGCTCGTGGACAGGGCCAGATACGCAGTATTTT.

The chain employs TRBV7-2 and TRBJ1-5; D gene uncertain. This CDR3 spans 15 amino acids. Per the germline V gene, CDR1 is SGHTA and CDR2 is FQGNSA. Between the trimmed V and J ends, which lost 1 base and 4 bases, there was a span of 11 bases. The CDR3 bases are TGTGCCAGCAGCTTAGGACCGGATGGTAATCAGCCCCAGCATTTT. Translating it yields CASSLGPDGNQPQHF.

The gene calls are TRBV12-3 or TRBV12-4 and TRBJ1-6, with D uncertain. V shed 6 bases and J shed 12 bases, with 18 bases lying between them. The CDR3 covers 14 residues. The DNA of the CDR3 is TGTGCCAGCAGCCCAGCCCCCAACGTCGGACCCCTCCACTTT. Translating gives CASSPAPNVGPLHF.

This chain joins TRBV27 and TRBJ2-2; D gene uncertain. This CDR3 is built from 16 residues. The germline V gene encodes CDR1 MNHEY and CDR2 SMNVEV (reference sequence). The V end lost 2 bases, the J end lost 1 base, and 11 bases lay between the germline ends. CDR3 in DNA: TGTGCCAGCAGTTTAATAGAACCCCAGAACACCGGGGAGCTGTTTTTT. It codes for CASSLIEPQNTGELFF.

The genes are TRBV4-3 and TRBJ2-3; a weak D match, TRBD2 (6 bases). V was cut by 4 bases and J by 5 bases, with 10 bases left in between. Per germline, CDR1 LGHNA and CDR2 YSLEER. This CDR3 is 13 amino acids long. CDR3 loop: CASSPGLIDTQYF. The CDR3, as DNA: TGCGCCAGCAGCCCTGGACTAATAGATACGCAGTATTTT.

This clonotype was found many times. The chain has TRBV4-2 and TRBJ2-1; weak D call: TRBD2 (5 bases). CDR1 is LGHNA, CDR2 YNFKEQ, per germline. V was cut by 10 bases and J by 0 bases, with 16 bases left in between. There are 15 residues in the CDR3. The CDR3 spells CATRTSLSSYNEQFF. In nucleotides, the CDR3 is TGTGCCACCCGGACTTCCCTGAGCTCCTACAATGAGCAGTTCTTC.

This clonotype has just a few counts. The chain is built from TRBV24-1 and TRBJ2-3; unclear D gene. Germline CDR1 KGHDR, CDR2 SFDVKD. Trimming pared 9 bases from V and 6 bases from J, leaving 6 bases between. The CDR3 loop spans 10 amino acids. In DNA, the CDR3 is TGTGCCACCTTAGGGGATACGCAGTATTTT. This encodes CATLGDTQYF.

This clonotype was found many times. The chain employs TRBV29-1 and TRBJ2-4, with TRBD2 matching 10 bases. The germline V gene encodes CDR1 SQVTM and CDR2 ANQGSEA. This CDR3 has 17 residues. After removal of 6 bases from V and 0 bases from J, the junction contained 11 bases not matched to a gene. This chain's CDR3 is CSVGPLAGDLAKNIQYF. In DNA, the CDR3 is TGCAGCGTCGGTCCCCTAGCGGGGGACCTAGCCAAAAACATTCAGTACTTC.